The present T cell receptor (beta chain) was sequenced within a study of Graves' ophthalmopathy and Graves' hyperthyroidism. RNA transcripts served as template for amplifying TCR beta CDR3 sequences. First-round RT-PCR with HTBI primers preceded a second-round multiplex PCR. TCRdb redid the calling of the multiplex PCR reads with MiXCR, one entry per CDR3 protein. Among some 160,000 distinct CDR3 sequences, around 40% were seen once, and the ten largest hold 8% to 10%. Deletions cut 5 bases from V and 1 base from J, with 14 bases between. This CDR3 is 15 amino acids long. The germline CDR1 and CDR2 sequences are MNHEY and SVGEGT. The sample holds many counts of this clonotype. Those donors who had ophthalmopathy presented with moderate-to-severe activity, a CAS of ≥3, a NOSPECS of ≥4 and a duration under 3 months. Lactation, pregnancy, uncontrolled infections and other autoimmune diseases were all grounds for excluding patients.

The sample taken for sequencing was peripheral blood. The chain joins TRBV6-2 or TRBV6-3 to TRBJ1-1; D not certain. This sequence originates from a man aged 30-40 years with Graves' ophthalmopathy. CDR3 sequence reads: CASSHQTGRNTEAFF. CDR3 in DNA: TGTGCCAGCAGTCATCAGACGGGGAGGAACACTGAAGCTTTCTTT.